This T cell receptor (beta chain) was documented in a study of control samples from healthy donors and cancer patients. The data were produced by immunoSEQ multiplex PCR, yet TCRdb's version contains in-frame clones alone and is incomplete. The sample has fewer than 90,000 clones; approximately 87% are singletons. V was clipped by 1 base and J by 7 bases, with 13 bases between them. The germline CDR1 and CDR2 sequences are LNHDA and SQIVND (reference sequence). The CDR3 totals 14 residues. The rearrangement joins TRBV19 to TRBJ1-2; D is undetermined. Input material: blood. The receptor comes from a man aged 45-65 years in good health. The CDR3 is CASSIAKKWGGYTF. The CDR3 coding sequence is TGTGCCAGTAGTATAGCGAAAAAGTGGGGTGGCTACACCTTC.